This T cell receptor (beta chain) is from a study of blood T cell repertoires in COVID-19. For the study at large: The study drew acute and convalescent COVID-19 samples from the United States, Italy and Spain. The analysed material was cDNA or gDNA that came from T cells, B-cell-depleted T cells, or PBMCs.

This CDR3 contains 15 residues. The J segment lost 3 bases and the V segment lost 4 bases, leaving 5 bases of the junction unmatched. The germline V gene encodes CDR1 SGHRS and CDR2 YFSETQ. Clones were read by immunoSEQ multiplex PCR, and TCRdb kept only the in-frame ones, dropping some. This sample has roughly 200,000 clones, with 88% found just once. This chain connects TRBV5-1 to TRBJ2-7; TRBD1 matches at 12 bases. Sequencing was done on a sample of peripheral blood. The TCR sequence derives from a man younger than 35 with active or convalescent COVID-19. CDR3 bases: TGCGCCAGCAGCCCGGGGACAGGGGGCGGCTACGAGCAGTACTTC. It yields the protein CASSPGTGGGYEQYF.